Below are 28 T cell receptor beta chains sequenced from a single sample in a study of OX40 agonist ivuxolimab in advanced cancers. Library method: the immunoSEQ multiplex PCR assay. TCRdb's version of the immuneACCESS table is confined to in-frame rearrangements and falls short of the full clone set. An unresolved V gene accounts for under half of the shortfall where checked; the remainder is of unknown origin. The sample table contains 68,000 or so clones; only one count was recorded for around 93% of them. The top ten hold approximately 1% of the sample. Sequences were derived from CD4+ or CD8+ T cells sorted from blood, sampled in a trial of the OX40 agonist ivuxolimab. Receptors originate from an adult with an advanced solid tumor such as melanoma, head and neck, liver or kidney cancer.

The chain is built from TRBV6-1 and TRBJ2-3, with unresolved D. The V gene lost 0 bases and the J gene lost 7 bases, with 17 bases spanning the gap. The V gene's germline CDR1 is MNHNS and CDR2 SASEGT. The CDR3 extends over 16 amino acids. The CDR3: CASSEARLDLIYTQYF. CDR3 DNA sequence: TGTGCCAGCAGTGAAGCGCGGTTGGATTTGATATATACGCAGTATTTT.

This clone has a single count. V gene TRBV7-8 combines with J gene TRBJ2-6; unclear D gene. CDR1 and CDR2 from the germline V gene are SGHVS and FQNEAQ. Trimming took 1 base from V and 4 from J, leaving 11 bases between them. This CDR3 has 16 residues. DNA for the CDR3: TGTGCCAGCAGCTTAGGGTTTCGACTGGGGGCCAACGTCCTGACTTTC. Translating gives CASSLGFRLGANVLTF.

V is TRBV19 and J is TRBJ1-5; a weak D match, TRBD1 (5 bases). CDR1 and CDR2 from the germline V gene are LNHDA and SQIVND (reference sequence). Trimming took off 7 bases at V and 7 bases at J, with 11 bases between the two ends. The CDR3 spans 12 residues. The CDR3 here is CASNVRGQPQHF. CDR3 DNA sequence: TGTGCCAGTAACGTAAGGGGCCAGCCCCAGCATTTT.

This sequence joins TRBV7-9 and TRBJ2-7; D remains unclear. The CDR3 sequence is 11 residues long. Trimming took off 2 bases at V and 7 bases at J, with 6 bases between the two ends. Germline CDR1 is SEHNR and CDR2 is FQNEAQ (reference sequence). The CDR3, as DNA: TGTGCCAGCAGCTTAATGGGAGAGCAGTACTTC. The encoded protein is CASSLMGEQYF.

The V gene is TRBV5-4, the J gene TRBJ1-4; 7 nucleotides line up with TRBD1. This CDR3 is 14 amino acids long. Looked up from germline, CDR1 is SGHNT and CDR2 is YYREEE (reference sequence). V shed 4 bases, J shed 4 bases, and the junction held 4 bases outside the gene matches. The CDR3 DNA reads TGTGCCAGCAGCCCTGGACAGGATAATGAAAAACTGTTTTTT. Translation gives CASSPGQDNEKLFF.

The chain joins TRBV11-1 to TRBJ2-5, with D hard to call. In germline, CDR1 is SGHAT, CDR2 FQDESV (reference sequence). There are 15 residues in the CDR3. V shed 1 base and J shed 0 bases, with 9 bases lying between them. CDR3 residues: CASSLGGIYQETQYF. For the CDR3, the DNA is TGTGCCAGCAGCTTAGGCGGCATATACCAAGAGACCCAGTACTTC. The full variable domain, its missing parts supplied by reference TRBV11-1 and TRBJ2-5, is EAEVAQSPRYKITEKSQAVAFWCDPISGHATLYWYRQILGQGPELLVQFQDESVVDDSQLPKDRFSAERLKGVDSTLKIQPAELGDSAMYLCASSLGGIYQETQYFGPGTRLLVL.

This chain joins TRBV20-1 and TRBJ1-4; no clear D. This CDR3 has 11 residues. Germline CDR1 and CDR2: DFQATT and SNEGSKA (reference sequence). The CDR3 protein is CSPFRGEKLFF. DNA of the CDR3: TGCAGCCCCTTCCGGGGTGAAAAACTGTTTTTT.

The genes are TRBV27 and TRBJ2-7; D possibly uses TRBD1 or TRBD2 (6 bases each). The V end lost 5 bases, the J end lost 5 bases, and 19 bases lay between the germline ends. Germline loops: CDR1 MNHEY, CDR2 SMNVEV (reference sequence). The CDR3 runs 15 residues. The CDR3, as DNA: TGTGCCAGCAGTCCTCCCCGGGGGCTGGTCCACGAGCAGTACTTC. It translates to CASSPPRGLVHEQYF.

The chain carries TRBV7-9 and TRBJ2-1; 11 bases align to TRBD1. CDR3 size: 17 residues. Germline values: CDR1 SEHNR, CDR2 FQNEAQ (reference sequence). The ends lost 5 bases at V and 8 bases at J; junction bases unmatched: 14. This CDR3 reads CASSPLPGQGEIHEQFF. In DNA, the CDR3 is TGTGCCAGCAGCCCCCTTCCGGGACAGGGGGAAATACATGAGCAGTTCTTC.

The V gene is TRBV11-2, the J gene TRBJ2-7, with D possibly matching TRBD1 (5 bases). CDR1 is SGHAT and CDR2 is FQNNGV in the germline V gene. CDR3 size: 14 residues. V was pared by 2 bases and J by 0 bases, with 8 bases between. The CDR3 nucleotides are TGTGCCAGCAGCTTAAATACAGGCTCCTACGAGCAGTACTTC. Protein product: CASSLNTGSYEQYF.

The V call is TRBV19, the J call TRBJ1-2; the match to TRBD1 covers 9 bases. The junction had 10 bases not matched to a gene; V was cut back by 6 bases and J by 11 bases. The CDR3 runs 13 residues. Germline loops: CDR1 LNHDA, CDR2 SQIVND (reference sequence). CDR3 amino acids: CASSPGQGTGYTF. The DNA of the CDR3 is TGTGCCAGTAGCCCTGGACAGGGGACTGGATACACCTTC.

The rearrangement uses TRBV6-6 and TRBJ2-7; TRBD2 matches 8 bases. CDR3 size: 13 residues. Germline CDR1 and CDR2: MNHNY and SVGAGI (reference sequence). The ends lost 6 bases at V and 4 bases at J; junction bases unmatched: 5. CDR3 bases: TGTGCCAGCAGCCTCCGGGGGGGTTACGAGCAGTACTTC. Amino acids: CASSLRGGYEQYF.

The chain joins TRBV30 to TRBJ2-3; D call uncertain. Trimming took off 1 base at V and 2 bases at J, with 10 bases between the two ends. This CDR3 has 14 residues. Germline CDR1 and CDR2: GTSNPN and SVGIG (reference sequence). The DNA of the CDR3 is TGTGCCTGGAGTGCGACGGTACTCACAGATACGCAGTATTTT. Translating it yields CAWSATVLTDTQYF. The variable domain in full, with the rest retrieved from reference TRBV30 and TRBJ2-3, is SQTIHQWPATLVQPVGSPLSLECTVEGTSNPNLYWYRQAAGRGLQLLFYSVGIGQISSEVPQNLSASRPQDRQFILSSKKLLLSDSGFYLCAWSATVLTDTQYFGPGTRLTVL.

The chain uses TRBV6-5 and TRBJ1-5; D remains unclear. The CDR3 is 12 residues long. V dropped 0 bases and J dropped 7 bases, with 4 bases sitting between them. CDR1 and CDR2 (germline): MNHEY, SVGAGI. CDR3 in DNA: TGTGCCAGCAGTTACTCGGGGCAGCCCCAGCATTTT. Translation: CASSYSGQPQHF.

This clone was detected once. J is TRBJ1-2 and V is TRBV11-2; TRBD1 might be the D (5 bases). CDR1 and CDR2 (germline): SGHAT, FQNNGV. Trimming removed 1 base from V and 8 bases from J, with 14 bases in between. CDR3 size: 14 residues. This CDR3 reads CASSLGASGLGYTF. CDR3 nucleotides: TGTGCCAGCAGCTTAGGGGCGTCAGGGTTGGGCTACACCTTC.

V is TRBV5-4 and J is TRBJ2-1; D unresolved. The ends were cut back, 0 bases at V and 6 bases at J, with 7 bases in the middle. The CDR3 is 13 residues long. Germline values: CDR1 SGHNT, CDR2 YYREEE (reference sequence). DNA for the CDR3: TGTGCCAGCAGCTTGGTTGGTGGCAATGAGCAGTTCTTC. This codes for CASSLVGGNEQFF.

J is TRBJ1-2 and V is TRBV29-1; D uncertain. Germline V CDR1 and CDR2: SQVTM, ANQGSEA. The V end was cut by 3 bases, the J end by 8 bases, with 10 bases between. The CDR3 extends over 11 amino acids. CDR3 sequence reads: CSVDITSGYTF. Here the CDR3 DNA reads TGCAGCGTTGACATTACCTCCGGCTACACCTTC.

The chain couples TRBV5-1 to TRBJ2-5; TRBD2 aligns across 11 bases. Germline V gene sequence: CDR1 SGHRS, CDR2 YFSETQ. The CDR3 runs to 17 residues. The ends lost 0 bases at V and 0 bases at J; junction bases unmatched: 4. CDR3 DNA sequence: TGCGCCAGCAGCTTGGGTAGCGGGGGGGCGTACCAAGAGACCCAGTACTTC. Translation gives CASSLGSGGAYQETQYF. Full variable domain (rest looked up from reference TRBV5-1 and TRBJ2-5): KAGVTQTPRYLIKTRGQQVTLSCSPISGHRSVSWYQQTPGQGLQFLFEYFSETQRNKGNFPGRFSGRQFSNSRSEMNVSTLELGDSALYLCASSLGSGGAYQETQYFGPGTRLLVL.

The chain uses TRBV27 and TRBJ2-4; D unclear. Germline CDR1 MNHEY, CDR2 SMNVEV (reference sequence). The germline V and J ends were trimmed by 0 bases and 0 bases, with 6 bases remaining between them. This CDR3 contains 15 residues. The chain's CDR3 is CASSLSELAKNIQYF. The CDR3 nucleotides are TGTGCCAGCAGTTTATCCGAGCTAGCCAAAAACATTCAGTACTTC.

This sequence joins TRBV19 and TRBJ2-1; 7 nucleotides match TRBD2. J gave up 5 bases and V 5 bases, and 6 bases lay outside the gene matches. This CDR3 is built from 14 residues. Germline V gene lookup returns CDR1 LNHDA and CDR2 SQIVND (reference sequence). CDR3 protein: CASSPTSVNNEQFF. DNA of the CDR3: TGTGCCAGTAGTCCCACTAGCGTAAACAATGAGCAGTTCTTC.

This chain connects TRBV7-3 to TRBJ2-3; TRBD2 is a possible D gene (5 bases). The CDR3 has 17 residues. The germline V gene has CDR1 SGHTA and CDR2 FQGTGA. Trimming left V 1 base short and J 5 bases short, with 19 bases between. The CDR3 reads CASSLSLLASPGDTQYF. DNA of the CDR3: TGTGCCAGCAGCTTAAGCCTGCTAGCAAGCCCAGGAGATACGCAGTATTTT.

The chain has TRBV18 and TRBJ1-1, with TRBD1 matching over 8 bases. Unmatched junction bases numbered 3, after V lost 5 bases and J lost 4 bases. CDR1 KGHSH and CDR2 LQKENI come from the germline V gene. There are 13 residues in the CDR3. The CDR3 sequence: CASSTGGGTEAFF. The DNA for the CDR3 is TGTGCCAGCTCAACAGGGGGTGGCACTGAAGCTTTCTTT. Drawing the rest from reference TRBV18 and TRBJ1-1, the complete variable domain is NAGVMQNPRHLVRRRGQEARLRCSPMKGHSHVYWYRQLPEEGLKFMVYLQKENIIDESGMPKERFSAEFPKEGPSILRIQQVVRGDSAAYFCASSTGGGTEAFFGQGTRLTVV.

The V and J genes are TRBV27 and TRBJ2-2, with TRBD2 matching over 15 bases. Per the germline V gene, CDR1 is MNHEY and CDR2 is SMNVEV (reference sequence). V lost 5 bases to trimming and J lost 4 bases; unmatched junction nucleotides: 5. The CDR3 length is 17 residues. The CDR3 nucleotides read TGTGCCAGCAGTCCCGGACTAGCGGGGGGGCCCACCGGGGAGCTGTTTTTT. Translated, it gives CASSPGLAGGPTGELFF.

This sequence joins TRBV6-1 and TRBJ2-5; tentative D call: TRBD1 (6 bases). The CDR3 runs to 12 residues. Trimming removed 7 bases at V and 11 bases at J, with 17 bases between. Germline lookup yields CDR1 MNHNS and CDR2 SASEGT. CDR3 nucleotides: TGTGCCAGCATGGGGGCAAAGCGAGAGCAGTACTTC. This encodes CASMGAKREQYF.

The rearrangement uses TRBV5-1 and TRBJ2-7, with D perhaps matching TRBD2 (6 bases). CDR3 length: 15 amino acids. The V end was cut by 4 bases, the J end by 1 base, with 15 bases between. Germline values: CDR1 SGHRS, CDR2 YFSETQ. The CDR3 reads CASSANSGTSYEQYF. The DNA for the CDR3 is TGCGCCAGCAGCGCAAATTCCGGGACTTCCTACGAGCAGTACTTC.

J is TRBJ2-7 and V is TRBV4-1; 7 bases are shared with TRBD2. CDR3 length: 15 amino acids. V shed 1 base, J shed 0 bases, and the junction held 3 bases outside the gene matches. The germline gives CDR1 MGHRA, CDR2 YSYEKL. The CDR3 region is CASSQVGGASYEQYF. The CDR3 DNA sequence: TGCGCCAGCAGCCAAGTGGGAGGGGCCTCCTACGAGCAGTACTTC.

The chain is built from TRBV7-2 and TRBJ1-1; TRBD1 might be the D (5 bases). Per the germline V gene, CDR1 is SGHTA and CDR2 is FQGNSA. V lost 2 bases, J lost 10 bases, and 20 bases lay in between. The CDR3 extends over 15 amino acids. The CDR3 loop reads CASSLLGRGDEPAFF. The CDR3 DNA sequence: TGTGCCAGCAGCTTACTGGGTAGAGGGGACGAACCAGCTTTCTTT. Using reference TRBV7-2 and TRBJ1-1 for the parts outside the CDR3, the full variable domain is GAGVSQSPSNKVTEKGKDVELRCDPISGHTALYWYRQSLGQGLEFLIYFQGNSAPDKSGLPSDRFSAERTGGSVSTLTIQRTQQEDSAVYLCASSLLGRGDEPAFFGQGTRLTVV.

This chain joins TRBV19 and TRBJ2-2; a weak D match, TRBD2 (6 bases). Germline values: CDR1 LNHDA, CDR2 SQIVND (reference sequence). The CDR3 is 15 residues long. Trimming took off 5 bases at V and 4 bases at J, with 14 bases between the two ends. The CDR3 sequence is CASSGVPAGTGELFF. The DNA of the CDR3 is TGTGCCAGTAGTGGCGTCCCAGCGGGCACCGGGGAGCTGTTTTTT.